The 26 T cell receptor beta chains in this list originate from one sample, sequenced in a study of blood T cell repertoires in COVID-19. Assay used: immunoSEQ multiplex PCR; TCRdb lists only in-frame clones, some missing. Of roughly 110,000 clones listed, approximately 81% are singletons. Sequencing was done on a sample of peripheral blood. These receptors originate from a human donor in a cohort sampled during active COVID-19.

The CDR3 reads CASSLLLREAFF. In DNA form, the CDR3 reads TGTGCCAGCAGTTTACTACTTCGGGAAGCTTTCTTT. The V and J genes are TRBV28 and TRBJ1-1; the D is unclear. The V end lost 2 bases, the J end lost 8 bases, and 9 bases lay between the germline ends. Germline CDR1 reads MDHEN; CDR2 reads SYDVKM. This CDR3 spans 12 amino acids.

The chain combines TRBV5-1 with TRBJ2-7; TRBD1 matches 7 bases. The CDR3 is 14 residues long. The ends lost 2 bases at V and 2 bases at J; junction bases unmatched: 4. Germline V CDR1 and CDR2: SGHRS, YFSETQ. Here the CDR3 reads CASSFYGTAYEQYF. The CDR3 region has the DNA TGCGCCAGCAGCTTCTATGGGACAGCCTACGAGCAGTACTTC.

The rearrangement links TRBV12-3 or TRBV12-4 to TRBJ2-3; D ambiguous. Trimming left V 6 bases short and J 2 bases short, with 9 bases between. This CDR3 comprises 13 residues. CDR3 nucleotides: TGTGCCAGCAGATCCACCTACACAGATACGCAGTATTTT. Translating it yields CASRSTYTDTQYF.

The gene calls are TRBV6-2 or TRBV6-3 and TRBJ1-2; perhaps TRBD1 as D (5 bases). Trimming took 5 bases from V and 0 from J, leaving 19 bases between them. The CDR3 covers 17 residues. CDR1 is MNHEY, CDR2 SVGEGT, per germline. DNA of the CDR3: TGTGCCAGCAGTCCGCCGTTAGGGGCAACTACTAACTATGGCTACACCTTC. This gives the protein CASSPPLGATTNYGYTF.

J is TRBJ2-1 and V is TRBV7-9; a weak D match, TRBD1 (5 bases). The V and J ends lost 5 bases and 2 bases respectively, with 13 bases between them. The CDR3 runs 15 residues. Germline V gene lookup returns CDR1 SEHNR and CDR2 FQNEAQ (reference sequence). CDR3 amino acids: CASSRQGHTYNEQFF. As DNA, the CDR3 is TGTGCCAGCAGCCGGCAGGGTCATACCTACAATGAGCAGTTCTTC.

The genes are TRBV6-1 and TRBJ2-5; no definite D call. V gave up 1 base and J gave up 7 bases, with 13 bases separating them. CDR1 and CDR2 (germline): MNHNS, SASEGT. There are 14 residues in the CDR3. The CDR3 region is CASSEVPQVGTQYF. The CDR3 DNA follows: TGTGCCAGCAGTGAAGTCCCTCAAGTCGGGACCCAGTACTTC.

This sequence joins TRBV5-3 and TRBJ1-2; 7 bases line up with TRBD1. TRBV5-3 is an ORF; its function is uncertain. V was clipped by 3 bases and J by 3 bases; unmatched bases: 5. The CDR3 sequence is 14 residues long. In DNA, the CDR3 is TGTGCCAGAAGCTATGACAGGGCTGACTATGGCTACACCTTC. Translated: CARSYDRADYGYTF.

This rearrangement joins TRBV11-1 to TRBJ2-5; weak D call: TRBD2 (6 bases). V lost 4 bases to trimming and J lost 1 base, with 7 bases between them. Germline V CDR1 and CDR2: SGHAT, FQDESV (reference sequence). The CDR3 is 13 residues long. CDR3 amino acids: CASSWRGQETQYF. CDR3 bases: TGTGCCAGCAGCTGGCGGGGCCAAGAGACCCAGTACTTC.

This clone was counted a few times. The chain joins TRBV12-2 to TRBJ1-1; the table calls TRBD1, which could not be checked here. TRBV12-2 is tagged as a pseudogene. CDR3 size: 15 residues. The CDR3 DNA reads as TGTGCAAGTCGCTCCCGACAGGGGGCGATCACTGAAGCTTTCTTT. Protein sequence: CASRSRQGAITEAFF.

The chain carries TRBV27 and TRBJ2-3; 12 bases match TRBD2. Looked up from germline, CDR1 is MNHEY and CDR2 is SMNVEV (reference sequence). V gave up 5 bases and J gave up 0 bases; unmatched junction bases: 3. CDR3 length equals 16 residues. In DNA, the CDR3 is TGTGCCAGCAGTAAACTAGCGGGGGGTAGCACAGATACGCAGTATTTT. It is translated as CASSKLAGGSTDTQYF.

This rearrangement joins TRBV24-1 to TRBJ2-1, with TRBD2 identical over 13 bases. This CDR3 has 15 amino acids. Germline V CDR1 and CDR2: KGHDR, SFDVKD. Trimming at V came to 3 bases and at J to 8 bases, leaving 3 bases not matched to a gene. CDR3 in amino acids: CATSDPGLAGDEQFF. The CDR3 coding sequence is TGTGCCACCAGTGATCCCGGACTAGCGGGGGATGAGCAGTTCTTC.

This clone was observed a single time. The chain recombines TRBV6-6 with TRBJ2-5; perhaps TRBD2 as D (5 bases). V dropped 2 bases and J dropped 5 bases, with 12 bases sitting between them. Germline-derived CDR1 and CDR2 are MNHNY and SVGAGI (reference sequence). CDR3 size: 14 residues. In DNA form, the CDR3 reads TGTGCCAGCAGTTACGGATTGCCGGGGGAGACCCAGTACTTC. Encoded protein: CASSYGLPGETQYF.

A single count supports this clone. The chain is built from TRBV5-1 and TRBJ2-4; 9 positions agree with TRBD2. The CDR3 extends over 16 amino acids. With V trimmed by 1 base and J by 4 bases, 6 bases remained unmatched. Germline CDR1 and CDR2: SGHRS and YFSETQ. CDR3 coding DNA: TGCGCCAGCAGCTTGCCCCGTCTAGCGGGGAAAAACATTCAGTACTTC. Amino acids: CASSLPRLAGKNIQYF.

The chain has TRBV21-1 and TRBJ2-7; the table's D call, TRBD1, was not checked against the DNA. TRBV21-1 constitutes a pseudogene. The CDR3 contains 16 residues. The CDR3, as DNA: TGTGCCAGCAGCAAAGCCTTTAAGACAGGACCGTGCGAGCAGTACTTC. Translated, it gives CASSKAFKTGPCEQYF.

The genes are TRBV10-3 and TRBJ1-2; D uncertain. With 2 bases removed from V and 5 bases from J, the gap between germline ends came to 9 bases. Germline lookup yields CDR1 ENHRY and CDR2 SYGVKD. The CDR3 loop spans 13 amino acids. The CDR3: CAISERDMYGYTF. The CDR3 DNA is TGTGCCATCAGTGAGCGAGATATGTATGGCTACACCTTC.

The rearrangement uses TRBV19 and TRBJ2-5, with TRBD2 as a possible D gene (5 bases). The CDR3 has 13 residues. The germline gives CDR1 LNHDA, CDR2 SQIVND (reference sequence). Trimming cost V 5 bases and J 3 bases, with 10 bases left between them. CDR3 amino acids: CASSPGLKETQYF. The DNA for the CDR3 is TGTGCCAGTAGTCCTGGACTGAAAGAGACCCAGTACTTC.

The chain carries TRBV7-8 and TRBJ2-1, with D maybe TRBD2 (7 bases). The CDR3 length is 15 residues. CDR1 and CDR2 (germline): SGHVS, FQNEAQ. The germline V and J ends were trimmed by 5 bases and 7 bases, with 18 bases remaining between them. Here the CDR3 DNA reads TGTGCCAGCAGCCTTGAGGGGGGGCCAGGGAATGAGCAGTTCTTC. Residues: CASSLEGGPGNEQFF.

The rearrangement uses TRBV9 and TRBJ2-5; possible D gene TRBD2, 6 bases. The V gene's germline CDR1 is SGDLS and CDR2 YYNGEE. V lost 0 bases and J 5 bases, leaving 14 bases between the germline ends. The CDR3 totals 15 residues. CDR3 residues: CASSVDPGGDETQYF. CDR3 bases: TGTGCCAGCAGCGTAGACCCCGGCGGGGACGAGACCCAGTACTTC. Variable domain in full (rest from reference TRBV9 and TRBJ2-5): DSGVTQTPKHLITATGQRVTLRCSPRSGDLSVYWYQQSLDQGLQFLIQYYNGEERAKGNILERFSAQQFPDLHSELNLSSLELGDSALYFCASSVDPGGDETQYFGPGTRLLVL.

The CDR3 DNA reads TGTGCCAGAAGTTCCGGGGATGGGGTCGGAAATCAGCCCCAGCATTTT. Translated, it gives CARSSGDGVGNQPQHF. The V call is TRBV7-5, the J call TRBJ1-5. TRBV7-5 is given as a pseudogene. There are 16 residues in the CDR3.

The chain is built from TRBV7-8 and TRBJ2-7, with 9 bases matching TRBD2. CDR1 is SGHVS and CDR2 is FQNEAQ in the germline V gene. V was pared by 1 base and J by 6 bases, with 7 bases of the junction left unmatched. The CDR3 length is 15 residues. CDR3 bases: TGTGCCAGCAGCTTAGTTATAGCGGGGGCCAGCGAGCAGTACTTC. This encodes CASSLVIAGASEQYF.

The chain combines TRBV25-1 with TRBJ1-5; D is possibly TRBD1 (5 bases). Germline CDR1 and CDR2: MGHDK and SYGVNS. CDR3 length: 14 residues. Trimming took 4 bases from V and 7 from J, leaving 14 bases between them. CDR3 amino acids: CASSAPGGYQPQHF. The CDR3 nucleotides read TGTGCCAGCAGTGCGCCGGGGGGATACCAGCCCCAGCATTTT.

This chain uses TRBV7-2 with TRBJ2-2, with 8 bases aligning to TRBD2. From germline, CDR1 is SGHTA and CDR2 FQGNSA. The junction had 2 bases not matched to a gene; V was cut back by 3 bases and J by 2 bases. The CDR3 loop spans 15 amino acids. The CDR3 loop reads CASSLRGANTGELFF. The CDR3 DNA reads TGTGCCAGCAGCTTGCGGGGGGCAAACACCGGGGAGCTGTTTTTT.

The chain joins TRBV24-1 to TRBJ2-3; D is ambiguous. The CDR3 totals 13 residues. Germline assignment: CDR1 KGHDR and CDR2 SFDVKD. V lost 5 bases to trimming and J lost 5 bases, with 10 bases between them. The CDR3 protein is CATSGVAGDTQYF. The CDR3, as DNA: TGTGCCACCAGTGGGGTAGCCGGAGATACGCAGTATTTT.

In its sample, this clone was seen once. The chain recombines TRBV9 with TRBJ2-3, with 7 positions matching TRBD2. Trimming took 2 bases from V and 4 from J; bases not matched to a gene: 7. The CDR3 sequence is 15 residues long. The germline CDR1 and CDR2 sequences are SGDLS and YYNGEE. DNA of the CDR3: TGTGCCAGCAGCGTTCAAGGGAGGGACGCAGATACGCAGTATTTT. The encoded protein is CASSVQGRDADTQYF.

The rearrangement uses TRBV10-3 and TRBJ1-5; possibly TRBD1 for D (5 bases). This CDR3 contains 15 residues. Trimming removed 10 bases from V and 3 bases from J, with 19 bases in between. CDR1 is ENHRY, CDR2 SYGVKD, per germline. CDR3 nucleotides: TGTGCCACTCGGGGCCAGGGAGGGAACAATCAGCCCCAGCATTTT. It encodes CATRGQGGNNQPQHF.

The J gene is TRBJ2-1, the V gene TRBV5-1, with TRBD1 matching 7 bases. J was trimmed by 4 bases and V by 3 bases; bases with no gene match: 7. Looked up from germline, CDR1 is SGHRS and CDR2 is YFSETQ. The CDR3 has 15 amino acids. CDR3 bases: TGCGCCAGCAGCTCCTTCGGGACAGATTACAATGAGCAGTTCTTC. Its translation: CASSSFGTDYNEQFF.